These 13 T cell receptor beta chains were sequenced from one sample in a study of blood T cell repertoires in COVID-19. Here immunoSEQ multiplex PCR was the method, and the copy in TCRdb shows in-frame clones only, minus some. Of some 99,000 clones in the sample, approximately 90% are singletons; the top ten hold around 1.1%. Source material: peripheral blood. The receptors come from a human donor in a cohort sampled during active COVID-19.

The CDR3 region is CASSPDRGQETQYF. The CDR3 coding sequence is TGTGCCAGTAGTCCGGACAGGGGTCAAGAGACCCAGTACTTC. The genes are TRBV19 and TRBJ2-5; 9 bases map to TRBD1. Germline CDR1 is LNHDA and CDR2 is SQIVND (reference sequence). The CDR3 sequence is 14 residues long. Trimming at V came to 5 bases and at J to 2 bases, leaving 3 bases not matched to a gene.

The table lists this clone with a few counts. This rearrangement joins TRBV7-8 to TRBJ2-7; 7 nucleotides match TRBD1. Losses at the gene ends were 5 bases for V and 4 bases for J; bases not matched to a gene: 5. The CDR3 has 13 residues. Germline CDR1 and CDR2: SGHVS and FQNEAQ. Written as DNA, the CDR3 is TGTGCCAGCAGCCGACTACAGGGGTACGAGCAGTACTTC. It specifies CASSRLQGYEQYF. The full variable domain, with the rest looked up from reference TRBV7-8 and TRBJ2-7, is GAGVSQSPRYKVAKRGQDVALRCDPISGHVSLFWYQQALGQGPEFLTYFQNEAQLDKSGLPSDRFFAERPEGSVSTLKIQRTQQEDSAVYLCASSRLQGYEQYFGPGTRLTVT.

This chain uses TRBV4-2 with TRBJ2-5, with 7 bases matching TRBD2. Germline-derived CDR1 and CDR2 are LGHNA and YNFKEQ. V gave up 1 base and J gave up 5 bases; unmatched junction bases: 19. The CDR3 has 19 residues. The DNA for the CDR3 is TGTGCCAGCAGCCAAGGCCTGCGGCTAGCGGCTGTCGGTGGGGAGACCCAGTACTTC. Translating gives CASSQGLRLAAVGGETQYF.

The rearrangement links TRBV7-9 to TRBJ2-1; 8 positions agree with TRBD2. Per the germline V gene, CDR1 is SEHNR and CDR2 is FQNEAQ (reference sequence). CDR3 size: 16 residues. V gave up 5 bases and J gave up 2 bases; unmatched junction bases: 8. The CDR3 DNA follows: TGTGCCAGCAGCCCCGGGGGGGCGGACCCCTACAATGAGCAGTTCTTC. Its translation is CASSPGGADPYNEQFF. Drawing the rest from reference TRBV7-9 and TRBJ2-1, the complete variable domain is DTGVSQNPRHKITKRGQNVTFRCDPISEHNRLYWYRQTLGQGPEFLTYFQNEAQLEKSRLLSDRFSAERPKGSFSTLEIQRTEQGDSAMYLCASSPGGADPYNEQFFGPGTRLTVL.

The chain joins TRBV11-2 to TRBJ2-1; weak D call: TRBD2 (6 bases). CDR3 length: 13 residues. V lost 0 bases and J 7 bases, leaving 7 bases between the germline ends. From germline, CDR1 is SGHAT and CDR2 FQNNGV. CDR3 region: CASSLDGGNEQFF. Here the CDR3 DNA reads TGTGCCAGCAGCTTAGACGGAGGGAATGAGCAGTTCTTC.

A remark on this clone: At one of its ends the junction is not consistent with the germline gene, which may arise from a read error. The chain is built from TRBV7-7 and TRBJ2-2; D is unclear. In germline, CDR1 is SSHAT, CDR2 FNYEAQ (reference sequence). The CDR3 totals 13 residues. In DNA, the CDR3 is TGTGCTAGCAGCCAAGAGCATGCCGGGGAGCTGTTTTTT. This sequence encodes CASSQEHAGELFF.

This clone was recorded only once. The chain is built from TRBV2 and TRBJ1-3; perhaps TRBD1 as D (6 bases). From germline, CDR1 is SNHLY and CDR2 FYNNEI. The CDR3 spans 15 residues. Trimming took off 4 bases at V and 0 bases at J, with 10 bases between the two ends. The CDR3 DNA follows: TGTGCCAGCAGTGTGGACAGTCCCTCTGGAAACACCATATATTTT. Translated: CASSVDSPSGNTIYF.

The gene calls are TRBV24-1 and TRBJ1-3; 7 nucleotides match TRBD1. V dropped 7 bases and J dropped 0; count of bases not matched to a gene: 14. CDR3 length: 18 residues. Germline CDR1 and CDR2: KGHDR and SFDVKD. This CDR3 is CATRTPRDRNFSGNTIYF. The CDR3 coding sequence is TGTGCCACCAGAACTCCCCGGGACAGAAATTTCTCTGGAAACACCATATATTTT.

The chain is built from TRBV7-2 and TRBJ2-5, with D maybe TRBD1 (5 bases). Looked up from germline, CDR1 is SGHTA and CDR2 is FQGNSA. This CDR3 has 15 residues. Trimming stripped 2 bases from V and 7 bases from J, with 17 bases between. The CDR3 sequence is CASSLFRQGEVTQYF. DNA for the CDR3: TGTGCCAGCAGCTTATTCCGGCAGGGTGAGGTGACCCAGTACTTC.

This clone was seen only a few times. This chain uses TRBV7-9 with TRBJ1-5; 8 nucleotides match TRBD1. CDR3 length: 15 amino acids. Looked up from germline, CDR1 is SEHNR and CDR2 is FQNEAQ (reference sequence). V was pared by 5 bases and J by 6 bases, with 9 bases of the junction left unmatched. Here the CDR3 DNA reads TGTGCCAGCAGCGCGGACAGGGAAAGGAGTCAGCCCCAGCATTTT. Translation gives CASSADRERSQPQHF. The whole variable domain, filled in from reference TRBV7-9 and TRBJ1-5, reads DTGVSQNPRHKITKRGQNVTFRCDPISEHNRLYWYRQTLGQGPEFLTYFQNEAQLEKSRLLSDRFSAERPKGSFSTLEIQRTEQGDSAMYLCASSADRERSQPQHFGDGTRLSIL.

This chain joins TRBV7-2 and TRBJ1-2; tentatively, D is TRBD1 (6 bases). Germline CDR1 SGHTA, CDR2 FQGNSA. This CDR3 is built from 15 residues. Deletions cut 5 bases from V and 6 bases from J, with 19 bases between. The CDR3 nucleotides read TGTGCCAGCAGCCCAGTACAGGGTAGCCCCGATGGCTACACCTTC. This gives the protein CASSPVQGSPDGYTF.

The J gene is TRBJ1-2, the V gene TRBV28; D ambiguous. Per germline, CDR1 MDHEN and CDR2 SYDVKM. The CDR3 contains 13 residues. Deletions cut 3 bases from V and 5 bases from J, with 10 bases between. The CDR3 region is CASSFRGDYGYTF. The DNA for the CDR3 is TGTGCCAGCAGTTTCCGGGGAGATTATGGCTACACCTTC.

The gene calls are TRBV14 and TRBJ1-5, with D possibly matching TRBD1 (6 bases). The CDR3 sequence is 17 residues long. Germline assignment: CDR1 SGHDN and CDR2 FVKESK. The V end was cut by 11 bases, the J end by 0 bases, with 23 bases between. The CDR3 region is CAGHGQYSTYSNQPQHF. CDR3 DNA: TGTGCCGGACATGGACAGTATAGTACTTATAGCAATCAGCCCCAGCATTTT. The whole variable domain, remainder taken from reference TRBV14 and TRBJ1-5, is EAGVTQFPSHSVIEKGQTVTLRCDPISGHDNLYWYRRVMGKEIKFLLHFVKESKQDESGMPNNRFLAERTGGTYSTLKVQPAELEDSGVYFCAGHGQYSTYSNQPQHFGDGTRLSIL.